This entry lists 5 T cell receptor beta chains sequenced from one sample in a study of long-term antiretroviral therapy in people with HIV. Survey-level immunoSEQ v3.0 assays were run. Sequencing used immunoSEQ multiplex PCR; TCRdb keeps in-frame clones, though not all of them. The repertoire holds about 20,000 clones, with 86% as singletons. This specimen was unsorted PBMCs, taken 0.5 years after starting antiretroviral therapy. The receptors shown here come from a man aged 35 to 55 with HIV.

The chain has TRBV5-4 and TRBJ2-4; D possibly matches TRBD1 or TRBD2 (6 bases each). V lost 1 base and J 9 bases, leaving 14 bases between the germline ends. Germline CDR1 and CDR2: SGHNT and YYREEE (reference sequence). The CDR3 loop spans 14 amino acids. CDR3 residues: CASSLWSGAGIQYF. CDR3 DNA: TGTGCCAGCAGCTTGTGGTCGGGGGCTGGCATTCAGTACTTC.

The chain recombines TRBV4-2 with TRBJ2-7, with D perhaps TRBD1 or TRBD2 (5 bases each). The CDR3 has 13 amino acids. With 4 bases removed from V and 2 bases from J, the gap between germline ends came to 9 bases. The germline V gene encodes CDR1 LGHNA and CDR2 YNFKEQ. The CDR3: CASSPGRTYEQYF. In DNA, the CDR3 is TGTGCCAGCAGCCCGGGACGGACCTACGAGCAGTACTTC.

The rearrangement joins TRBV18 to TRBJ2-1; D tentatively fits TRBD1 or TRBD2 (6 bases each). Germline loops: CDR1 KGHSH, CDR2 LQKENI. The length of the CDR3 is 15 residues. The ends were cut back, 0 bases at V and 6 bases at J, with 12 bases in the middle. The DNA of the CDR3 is TGTGCCAGCTCACCACCGGGACTCAGGGGCAATGAGCAGTTCTTC. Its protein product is CASSPPGLRGNEQFF. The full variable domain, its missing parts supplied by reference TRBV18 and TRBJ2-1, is NAGVMQNPRHLVRRRGQEARLRCSPMKGHSHVYWYRQLPEEGLKFMVYLQKENIIDESGMPKERFSAEFPKEGPSILRIQQVVRGDSAAYFCASSPPGLRGNEQFFGPGTRLTVL.

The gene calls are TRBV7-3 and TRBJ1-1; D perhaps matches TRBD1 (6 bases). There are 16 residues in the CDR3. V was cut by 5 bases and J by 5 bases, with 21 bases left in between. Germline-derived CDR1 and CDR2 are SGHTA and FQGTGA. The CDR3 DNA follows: TGTGCCAGCAGCCCTACCGGGACATTGCAGGCTACTGAAGCTTTCTTT. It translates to CASSPTGTLQATEAFF.

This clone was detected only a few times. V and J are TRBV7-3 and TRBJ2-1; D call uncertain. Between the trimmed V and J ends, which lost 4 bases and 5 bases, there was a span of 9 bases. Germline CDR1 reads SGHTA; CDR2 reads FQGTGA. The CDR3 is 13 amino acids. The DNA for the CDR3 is TGTGCCAGCAGCTCCTCCCCCAACAATGAGCAGTTCTTC. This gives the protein CASSSSPNNEQFF. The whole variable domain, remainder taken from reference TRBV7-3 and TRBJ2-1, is GAGVSQTPSNKVTEKGKYVELRCDPISGHTALYWYRQSLGQGPEFLIYFQGTGAADDSGLPNDRFFAVRPEGSVSTLKIQRTERGDSAVYLCASSSSPNNEQFFGPGTRLTVL.